One and the same sample provided the 18 T cell receptor beta chains below, sequenced in a study of blood T cell repertoires in COVID-19. The repertoire was sequenced with immunoSEQ multiplex PCR; TCRdb's copy has only in-frame clones and lacks some. The table has about 200,000 clones, 70% to 90% seen once. Specimen: peripheral blood. All receptors come from a man aged 35 to 55 with active or convalescent COVID-19.

The chain joins TRBV19 to TRBJ2-3; 8 bases map to TRBD1. Losses at the gene ends were 8 bases for V and 2 bases for J; bases not matched to a gene: 12. Germline lookup yields CDR1 LNHDA and CDR2 SQIVND (reference sequence). This CDR3 is 16 amino acids long. CDR3 region: CASARRTGMNTDTQYF. For the CDR3, the DNA is TGTGCCAGTGCCCGAAGGACAGGGATGAACACAGATACGCAGTATTTT.

The chain joins TRBV3-1 (or the pseudogene TRBV3-2) to TRBJ1-1, with D possibly being TRBD1 (6 bases). This CDR3 is 16 amino acids long. Germline lookup yields CDR1 LGHDT and CDR2 YNNKEL (reference sequence). V was pared by 4 bases and J by 5 bases, with 20 bases between. The CDR3: CASSPGGTITGTEAFF. The CDR3 nucleotides read TGTGCCAGCAGCCCGGGGGGAACGATTACAGGGACTGAAGCTTTCTTT.

This clone was seen only a few times. V is TRBV2 and J is TRBJ2-7, with 7 bases fitting TRBD1. The CDR3 is 13 amino acids. Trimming cost V 7 bases and J 5 bases; bases outside gene matches: 8. Germline assignment: CDR1 SNHLY and CDR2 FYNNEI. The CDR3 reads CASTDRVPHEQYF. The CDR3 DNA reads TGTGCCAGCACCGACAGGGTCCCCCACGAGCAGTACTTC.

The rearrangement joins TRBV27 to TRBJ1-5; weak D call: TRBD1 (6 bases). V lost 5 bases to trimming and J lost 7 bases, with 15 bases between them. CDR3 length: 14 residues. The germline CDR1 and CDR2 sequences are MNHEY and SMNVEV (reference sequence). The CDR3 loop reads CASSQGGLGQPQHF. DNA for the CDR3: TGTGCCAGCAGTCAAGGGGGATTGGGACAGCCCCAGCATTTT.

This chain connects TRBV6-5 to TRBJ1-5; 7 nucleotides match TRBD1. The V gene's germline CDR1 is MNHEY and CDR2 SVGAGI. There are 15 residues in the CDR3. With 6 bases clipped from V and 2 bases from J, the junction kept 7 bases outside the gene matches. The CDR3 region has the DNA TGTGCCAGCAGACCGACAGGGAGTGGCAATCAGCCCCAGCATTTT. Its translation is CASRPTGSGNQPQHF.

The chain is built from TRBV7-8 and TRBJ1-6; D gene uncertain. The CDR3 covers 11 residues. V was clipped by 4 bases and J by 10 bases, with 5 bases between them. CDR1 is SGHVS and CDR2 is FQNEAQ in the germline V gene. The chain's CDR3 is CASSSGSPLHF. The CDR3 coding sequence is TGTGCCAGCAGCTCGGGATCACCCCTCCACTTT.

This clone was detected a few times. The chain recombines TRBV28 with TRBJ1-1; 7 positions match TRBD1. Trimming removed 5 bases from V and 9 bases from J; junction bases left unmatched: 12. This CDR3 spans 14 amino acids. Germline values: CDR1 MDHEN, CDR2 SYDVKM. The CDR3 DNA reads as TGTGCCAGCAGTGTCCTAGAGGGACAGAGAAAAGCTTTCTTT. It codes for CASSVLEGQRKAFF. Supplemented by reference TRBV28 and TRBJ1-1, the full variable domain reads DVKVTQSSRYLVKRTGEKVFLECVQDMDHENMFWYRQDPGLGLRLIYFSYDVKMKEKGDIPEGYSVSREKKERFSLILESASTNQTSMYLCASSVLEGQRKAFFGQGTRLTVV.

The chain employs TRBV30 and TRBJ1-1; 10 bases map to TRBD1. V gave up 1 base and J gave up 2 bases; unmatched junction bases: 7. CDR1 is GTSNPN and CDR2 is SVGIG in the germline V gene (reference sequence). This CDR3 region has 16 residues. The CDR3 reads CAWSGKGQGKNTEAFF. CDR3 bases: TGTGCCTGGAGTGGAAAGGGACAGGGGAAAAACACTGAAGCTTTCTTT.

The DNA of the CDR3 is TGCGCCAGCAGCCAAGAAACGACAGTAGGAGAAGCTTTCTTT. Its protein product is CASSQETTVGEAFF. This chain links TRBV4-3 with TRBJ1-1, with D maybe TRBD1 (5 bases). Germline CDR1 and CDR2: LGHNA and YSLEER. V was clipped by 0 bases and J by 8 bases, with 13 bases between them. This CDR3 comprises 14 residues.

The gene calls are TRBV5-1 and TRBJ1-4; tentatively, D is TRBD1 (5 bases). This CDR3 is 15 amino acids long. The germline V and J ends were trimmed by 0 bases and 9 bases, with 15 bases remaining between them. Germline CDR1 SGHRS, CDR2 YFSETQ. DNA for the CDR3: TGCGCCAGCAGCTTGGCAGTTCAGGGCCAAAAAAAACTGTTTTTT. Its protein is CASSLAVQGQKKLFF.

V gene TRBV5-8 combines with J gene TRBJ2-5; D perhaps matches TRBD1 (6 bases). Germline V gene data show CDR1 as SGHTS and CDR2 as YDEGEE. This CDR3 has 13 amino acids. The germline V and J ends were trimmed by 4 bases and 4 bases, with 11 bases remaining between them. This CDR3 reads CASSITRGETQYF. The DNA of the CDR3 is TGTGCCAGCAGCATAACCAGGGGAGAGACCCAGTACTTC.

This clone was recorded once. V gene TRBV6-2 or TRBV6-3 combines with J gene TRBJ2-5; unclear D gene. The CDR3 totals 15 residues. Per the germline V gene, CDR1 is MNHEY and CDR2 is SVGEGT. Trimming cost V 5 bases and J 3 bases, with 16 bases left between them. CDR3 sequence reads: CASSTEAAKKETQYF. In DNA, the CDR3 is TGTGCCAGCAGTACCGAGGCCGCGAAAAAAGAGACCCAGTACTTC.

The V and J genes are TRBV29-1 and TRBJ2-3; TRBD1 matches at 9 bases. Germline CDR1 reads SQVTM; CDR2 reads ANQGSEA. The CDR3 sequence is 14 residues long. Trimming took 6 bases from V and 2 from J; bases not matched to a gene: 6. CDR3 region: CSVVRTGATDTQYF. The CDR3 coding sequence is TGCAGCGTCGTCAGGACAGGGGCCACAGATACGCAGTATTTT.

This clone was counted between two and nine times. The J gene is TRBJ1-1, the V gene TRBV29-1, with D hard to call. Germline V CDR1 and CDR2: SQVTM, ANQGSEA. With 7 bases removed from V and 4 bases from J, the gap between germline ends came to 16 bases. This CDR3 region has 13 residues. CDR3 protein: CSAYTVGVTEAFF. The CDR3 nucleotides are TGCAGCGCTTACACCGTCGGGGTCACTGAAGCTTTCTTT.

V is TRBV6-5 and J is TRBJ1-1, with D unresolved. This CDR3 region has 14 residues. With 5 bases removed from V and 1 base from J, the gap between germline ends came to 11 bases. Germline values: CDR1 MNHEY, CDR2 SVGAGI. This CDR3 is CASSLLVGNTEAFF. The DNA for the CDR3 is TGTGCCAGCAGTCTCTTGGTCGGGAACACTGAAGCTTTCTTT.

The chain combines TRBV28 with TRBJ2-6; possibly TRBD2 for D (6 bases). From germline, CDR1 is MDHEN and CDR2 SYDVKM. The CDR3 totals 14 residues. The germline V and J ends were trimmed by 5 bases and 3 bases, with 8 bases remaining between them. Here the CDR3 reads CASSGGFGANVLTF. The CDR3 region has the DNA TGTGCCAGCAGTGGGGGGTTTGGGGCCAACGTCCTGACTTTC.

The CDR3 DNA is TGTGCCAGCAGCTTAATGTTGGTGGCAGGGGAGGCTTTCTTT. This encodes CASSLMLVAGEAFF. The chain links TRBV7-3 to TRBJ1-1; TRBD1 might be the D (6 bases). The CDR3 contains 14 residues. The germline V gene encodes CDR1 SGHTA and CDR2 FQGTGA. V was pared by 1 base and J by 11 bases, with 17 bases between.

This sequence joins TRBV4-1 and TRBJ2-1; D remains unclear. This CDR3 spans 17 amino acids. Between the trimmed V and J ends, which lost 1 base and 0 bases, there was a span of 13 bases. Germline CDR1 is MGHRA and CDR2 is YSYEKL. The CDR3 is CASSQVVGGSSYNEQFF. As DNA, the CDR3 is TGCGCCAGCAGCCAAGTCGTCGGCGGTAGCTCCTACAATGAGCAGTTCTTC.